This T cell receptor beta chain stems from a study of technical replicates of blood from a handful of donors. Sequencing used immunoSEQ multiplex PCR; TCRdb keeps in-frame clones, though not all of them. The repertoire holds around 100,000 clones, with 95% to 96% as singletons. The ends lost 4 bases at V and 2 bases at J; junction bases unmatched: 4. Looked up from germline, CDR1 is KGHSH and CDR2 is LQKENI. The CDR3 has 14 amino acids. The V and J genes are TRBV18 and TRBJ1-2; 7 nucleotides agree with TRBD1. The TCR originated in a human donor in good health. Specimen: T cells isolated from PBMCs. The CDR3 region has the DNA TGTGCCAGCTCACGAGGGGGCATCAACTATGGCTACACCTTC. Amino acids: CASSRGGINYGYTF.